This entry concerns a single T cell receptor beta chain. Original data processing: How many nucleated cells were present was estimated from reference gene primer amplification. Using immunoSEQ multiplex PCR, the repertoire was profiled, and TCRdb retains in-frame clones only, with some absent. Clonal size and the V and J genes are those of that table, whereas D and trimming came from the DNA. The sample gives about 330,000 clones, about 89% of which show up once; 6.4% is in the top ten. These data come from a study of blood T cell repertoires in COVID-19. Study details: The origin of the acute and convalescent COVID-19 samples was the United States, Italy and Spain. In each case, the material was cDNA or gDNA derived from T cells, B-cell-depleted T cells, or PBMCs.

The CDR3 contains 16 residues. The germline gives CDR1 SGHRS, CDR2 YFSETQ. V lost 4 bases, J lost 2 bases, and 10 bases stayed unmatched. The chain carries TRBV5-1 and TRBJ2-3; 7 bases fit TRBD2. Input material: peripheral blood. This TCR came from a man between 18 and 35 years old who had recovered from COVID-19. In DNA, the CDR3 is TGCGCCAGCAGCCCAGCCCCGGGACTAACCACAGATACGCAGTATTTT. Translation gives CASSPAPGLTTDTQYF. Using reference TRBV5-1 and TRBJ2-3 for the parts outside the CDR3, the full variable domain is KAGVTQTPRYLIKTRGQQVTLSCSPISGHRSVSWYQQTPGQGLQFLFEYFSETQRNKGNFPGRFSGRQFSNSRSEMNVSTLELGDSALYLCASSPAPGLTTDTQYFGPGTRLTVL.